Presented here are 21 T cell receptor beta chains from one specimen sequenced in a study of blood T cell repertoires in COVID-19. TCRdb's copy holds only in-frame clones and misses some; the assay was immunoSEQ multiplex PCR. The sample contains about 200,000 clones, approximately 87% of which appear only once. Source material: peripheral blood. The origin of the receptors is a man aged 55 to 70 who had recovered from COVID-19.

The chain uses TRBV4-2 and TRBJ1-2; D uncertain. This CDR3 has 13 residues. Germline CDR1 reads LGHNA; CDR2 reads YNFKEQ. Trimming pared 7 bases from V and 8 bases from J, leaving 17 bases between. CDR3 DNA sequence: TGTGCCAGCACCCCGGGGTCCCGGGTAGGCTACACCTTC. This encodes CASTPGSRVGYTF.

The rearrangement uses TRBV4-1 and TRBJ2-3; no firm D call. V was pared by 0 bases and J by 2 bases, with 9 bases between. The CDR3 extends over 15 amino acids. Germline assignment: CDR1 MGHRA and CDR2 YSYEKL. CDR3 coding DNA: TGCGCCAGCAGCCAAGACCCGACTTTCACAGATACGCAGTATTTT. Translated: CASSQDPTFTDTQYF.

This chain uses TRBV5-6 with TRBJ1-2; TRBD1 matches at 7 bases. CDR1 and CDR2 from the germline V gene are SGHDT and YYEEEE. The CDR3 loop spans 12 amino acids. Losses at the gene ends were 4 bases for V and 10 bases for J; bases not matched to a gene: 7. As DNA, the CDR3 is TGTGCCAGCAGCCGGGACAGACTTTACTACACCTTC. Amino acid sequence: CASSRDRLYYTF.

The chain couples TRBV12-3 or TRBV12-4 to TRBJ1-2; TRBD1 aligns across 9 bases. V trimming: 6 bases; J trimming: 7 bases; junction bases outside the gene matches: 6. There are 13 residues in the CDR3. The CDR3 sequence is CASSRDRASGYTF. DNA for the CDR3: TGTGCCAGCAGCCGGGACAGGGCTTCTGGCTACACCTTC.

The V gene is TRBV19, the J gene TRBJ1-3; D gene unclear. V lost 6 bases and J lost 4, with 13 bases in between. Germline CDR1 reads LNHDA; CDR2 reads SQIVND (reference sequence). The length of the CDR3 is 14 residues. The CDR3 loop is CASRIAAAGNTIYF. The DNA of the CDR3 is TGTGCCAGTAGGATCGCGGCCGCGGGAAACACCATATATTTT.

Of note for this clone: Other DNA sequences in the same sample also yield this CDR3. The V gene is TRBV5-1, the J gene TRBJ2-7; the match to TRBD1 covers 7 bases. This CDR3 region has 12 residues. CDR1 SGHRS and CDR2 YFSETQ come from the germline V gene. The junction had 2 bases not matched to a gene; V was cut back by 4 bases and J by 4 bases. CDR3 region: CASSVQGYEQYF. CDR3 in DNA: TGCGCCAGCAGCGTACAGGGGTACGAGCAGTACTTC.

This clone was observed at least ten times. The gene calls are TRBV7-6 and TRBJ2-2; maybe TRBD2 (7 bases). This CDR3 has 15 residues. V lost 5 bases and J 4 bases, leaving 14 bases between the germline ends. Germline CDR1 is SGHVS and CDR2 is FNYEAQ. CDR3 sequence (DNA): TGTGCCAGCAGCCCCGGGGGGCGGGGCACCGGGGAGCTGTTTTTT. Protein sequence: CASSPGGRGTGELFF.

The chain employs TRBV3-1 (or the pseudogene TRBV3-2) and TRBJ2-7; 12 bases are shared with TRBD1. Germline trimming cut 8 bases from V and 4 bases from J; bases unmatched to any gene: 6. The CDR3 spans 14 residues. Germline values: CDR1 LGHDT, CDR2 YNNKEL (reference sequence). The CDR3 here is CASQGTGGPYEQYF. The CDR3 DNA follows: TGTGCCAGCCAGGGGACAGGGGGCCCGTACGAGCAGTACTTC.

V is TRBV6-1 and J is TRBJ2-3; TRBD2 might be the D (7 bases). V lost 2 bases to trimming and J lost 2 bases, with 17 bases between them. CDR1 MNHNS and CDR2 SASEGT come from the germline V gene. The CDR3 is 17 amino acids. CDR3 loop: CASSERGSGGSTDTQYF. The CDR3 DNA is TGTGCCAGCAGTGAAAGGGGGTCGGGGGGTTCCACAGATACGCAGTATTTT.

The chain has TRBV2 and TRBJ1-3, with D uncertain. Germline V CDR1 and CDR2: SNHLY, FYNNEI. The CDR3 length is 14 residues. Trimming removed 4 bases from V and 1 base from J, with 8 bases in between. In DNA form, the CDR3 reads TGTGCCAGCAGTGTAACTGATTCTGGAAACACCATATATTTT. It yields the protein CASSVTDSGNTIYF.

Notes on this clone: One end of the junction is discordant with germline, which a read error may explain. V and J are TRBV30 and TRBJ2-5, with 10 bases identical to TRBD2. Germline-derived CDR1 and CDR2 are GTSNPN and SVGIG (reference sequence). The CDR3 runs 15 residues. As DNA, the CDR3 is TGTGCCTGGAGCCCGGGACTAGCGAGATCAGAGATCCAGTACTTC. Amino acid sequence: CAWSPGLARSEIQYF. The full variable domain, its missing parts supplied by reference TRBV30 and TRBJ2-5, is SQTIHQWPATLVQPVGSPLSLECTVEGTSNPNLYWYRQAAGRGLQLLFYSVGIGQISSEVPQNLSASRPQDRQFILSSKKLLLSDSGFYLCAWSPGLARSEIQYFGPGTRLLVL.

The rearrangement joins TRBV2 to TRBJ2-5; D call uncertain. From germline, CDR1 is SNHLY and CDR2 FYNNEI. This CDR3 spans 12 amino acids. V lost 7 bases to trimming and J lost 5 bases, with 11 bases between them. Here the CDR3 reads CASTPSRETQYF. The CDR3 coding sequence is TGTGCCAGCACCCCTTCCCGGGAGACCCAGTACTTC.

The J gene is TRBJ2-7, the V gene TRBV3-1 (or the pseudogene TRBV3-2); perhaps TRBD1 as D (6 bases). The length of the CDR3 is 15 residues. CDR1 LGHDT and CDR2 YNNKEL come from the germline V gene (reference sequence). The V end was cut by 6 bases, the J end by 3 bases, with 18 bases between. The chain's CDR3 is CASSPTGSLGYEQYF. CDR3 in DNA: TGTGCCAGCAGTCCAACAGGGTCCTTAGGCTACGAGCAGTACTTC.

This chain links TRBV1 with TRBJ2-5; the table's D gene call, TRBD2, was not cross checked with the DNA. TRBV1 is classified as a pseudogene. The CDR3 is 16 residues long. The CDR3 coding sequence is TGCACCAGCAGCCAAAGTAAGGTGGGAGAGAGAGAGACCCAGTACTTC. It is translated as CTSSQSKVGERETQYF.

In this sample, this clone turned up once. The chain uses TRBV6-2 or TRBV6-3 and TRBJ2-2; TRBD1 matches 9 bases. V shed 2 bases and J 4 bases; nucleotides not matched to a gene: 8. From germline, CDR1 is MNHEY and CDR2 SVGEGT. The CDR3 sequence is 17 residues long. Written as DNA, the CDR3 is TGTGCCAGCAGTTACACCGGACAGGGGTCGAGCACCGGGGAGCTGTTTTTT. Translating gives CASSYTGQGSSTGELFF.

The genes are TRBV30 and TRBJ2-3, with a possible D match to TRBD2 (6 bases). Germline assignment: CDR1 GTSNPN and CDR2 SVGIG (reference sequence). This CDR3 is built from 13 residues. The germline V and J ends were trimmed by 3 bases and 6 bases, with 13 bases remaining between them. CDR3 DNA sequence: TGTGCCTGGAGGAAGGAGGGGTGGGATACGCAGTATTTT. Its translation: CAWRKEGWDTQYF.

The chain couples TRBV11-1 to TRBJ2-7, with TRBD2 as a possible D gene (6 bases). The CDR3 consists of 16 residues. Trimming stripped 3 bases from V and 6 bases from J, with 21 bases between. CDR1 and CDR2 (germline): SGHAT, FQDESV (reference sequence). The CDR3 sequence is CASSLGPTGGNGEQYF. The DNA for the CDR3 is TGTGCCAGCAGCTTGGGCCCCACCGGGGGTAATGGCGAGCAGTACTTC.

The chain uses TRBV19 and TRBJ2-7; perhaps TRBD1 as D (5 bases). Trimming stripped 3 bases from V and 4 bases from J, with 10 bases between. Looked up from germline, CDR1 is LNHDA and CDR2 is SQIVND (reference sequence). CDR3 length: 13 amino acids. The DNA of the CDR3 is TGTGCCAGTAGTATCCCGGCAGGGTACGAGCAGTACTTC. The encoded protein is CASSIPAGYEQYF.

CDR3 DNA: TGTGCCTCCAGTCAAGCAAGCGGTGAAGAGACCCAGTACTTC. Translated, it gives CASSQASGEETQYF. This chain joins TRBV6-1 and TRBJ2-5; TRBD2 might be the D (5 bases). Trimming removed 11 bases at V and 3 bases at J, with 19 bases between. Germline V gives CDR1 MNHNS, CDR2 SASEGT. The CDR3 is 14 amino acids.

The chain carries TRBV28 and TRBJ1-6; D might be TRBD1 (6 bases). Germline V CDR1 and CDR2: MDHEN, SYDVKM. Trimming stripped 8 bases from V and 1 base from J, with 21 bases between. This CDR3 contains 18 residues. The CDR3 region is CASLPNPGGASYNSPLHF. As DNA, the CDR3 is TGTGCCAGCCTGCCTAACCCGGGGGGCGCTTCCTATAATTCACCCCTCCACTTT.

The V call is TRBV13, the J call TRBJ2-7; perhaps TRBD2 as D (7 bases). The V gene's germline CDR1 is PRHDT and CDR2 FYEKMQ (reference sequence). Trimming removed 3 bases at V and 2 bases at J, with 23 bases between. This CDR3 region has 18 residues. Here the CDR3 reads CASSFRGQGGRLTYEQYF. In DNA, the CDR3 is TGTGCCAGCAGCTTCCGGGGGCAGGGAGGGAGGCTCACCTACGAGCAGTACTTC.